The 20 T cell receptor beta chains below all came from one sample that was sequenced in a study of siplizumab effects on memory and regulatory T cells. Profiling relied on immunoSEQ multiplex PCR, and the TCRdb table lists in-frame clones only, not all of them. Of about 110,000 clones listed, about 90% were seen once; the top ten hold 0.65% to 0.9%. Sequencing was done on a sample of Tregs sorted from blood. Receptors originate from a human donor in good health.

The rearrangement links TRBV5-5 to TRBJ1-1; possible D gene TRBD1, 5 bases. The V gene's germline CDR1 is SGHKS and CDR2 YYEKEE (reference sequence). The CDR3 loop spans 13 amino acids. Deletions cut 3 bases from V and 3 bases from J, with 9 bases between. The CDR3 DNA reads as TGTGCCAGCAGCTCCAGGGCTGACACTGAAGCTTTCTTT. Translation: CASSSRADTEAFF.

The V gene is TRBV7-2, the J gene TRBJ2-1; D is uncertain. The germline gives CDR1 SGHTA, CDR2 FQGNSA. CDR3 size: 12 residues. V lost 1 base and J lost 8, with 6 bases in between. CDR3 bases: TGTGCCAGCAGCTTAGTACGGGATGAGCAGTTCTTC. Protein: CASSLVRDEQFF.

The chain carries TRBV18 and TRBJ2-2, with D unresolved. This CDR3 spans 14 amino acids. Germline V CDR1 and CDR2: KGHSH, LQKENI. Trimming left V 1 base short and J 5 bases short, with 8 bases between. The CDR3 loop reads CASSPLEKTGELFF. The CDR3 DNA reads TGTGCCAGCTCACCACTCGAAAAAACCGGGGAGCTGTTTTTT.

The chain has TRBV4-2 and TRBJ2-1; 11 bases align to TRBD2. The CDR3 is 16 amino acids. Unmatched junction bases numbered 6, after V lost 3 bases and J lost 5 bases. Germline CDR1 and CDR2: LGHNA and YNFKEQ. The DNA for the CDR3 is TGTGCCAGCAGCCATGCTAGCGGGAGGAAGGACAATGAGCAGTTCTTC. Translated, it gives CASSHASGRKDNEQFF.

V usage is TRBV15 and J usage is TRBJ2-3; D not certain. CDR1 and CDR2 (germline): LNHNV, YYDKDF (reference sequence). CDR3 length equals 15 residues. The V end was cut by 8 bases, the J end by 0 bases, with 15 bases between. CDR3 DNA: TGTGCCACCCGACTCGAAACCTTTAGCACAGATACGCAGTATTTT. Translating gives CATRLETFSTDTQYF.

The chain combines TRBV25-1 with TRBJ2-7, with a tentative D call TRBD1 (6 bases). Per the germline V gene, CDR1 is MGHDK and CDR2 is SYGVNS. The CDR3 extends over 17 amino acids. Trimming removed 3 bases from V and 1 base from J, with 19 bases in between. The CDR3 reads CASSERGIKGRSYEQYF. Written as DNA, the CDR3 is TGTGCCAGCAGTGAGAGGGGGATTAAGGGGAGATCCTACGAGCAGTACTTC.

J is TRBJ2-7 and V is TRBV29-1; tentative D call: TRBD2 (5 bases). Germline V gene sequence: CDR1 SQVTM, CDR2 ANQGSEA. This CDR3 region has 12 residues. Trimming removed 7 bases at V and 2 bases at J, with 12 bases between. CDR3 sequence reads: CSAEGTAYEQYF. CDR3 coding DNA: TGCAGCGCCGAGGGCACCGCCTACGAGCAGTACTTC.

This clone was observed once. The chain couples TRBV7-2 to TRBJ2-7; maybe TRBD2 (5 bases). The CDR3 spans 14 residues. Trimming cost V 7 bases and J 4 bases, with 17 bases left between them. The germline V gene has CDR1 SGHTA and CDR2 FQGNSA. CDR3 coding DNA: TGTGCCAGCACCCCCGGGCCAGCGGTTTACGAGCAGTACTTC. Amino acid sequence: CASTPGPAVYEQYF.

The chain carries TRBV19 and TRBJ1-2, with a weak D call TRBD1 (6 bases). Germline CDR1 and CDR2: LNHDA and SQIVND (reference sequence). This CDR3 is built from 16 residues. Trimming shortened V by 6 bases and J by 8 bases, and 25 bases separated the two germline ends. This chain's CDR3 is CASSPAGQLSLSGYTF. CDR3 nucleotides: TGTGCCAGTAGCCCCGCTGGACAGCTGAGTCTGAGCGGCTACACCTTC.

The genes are TRBV19 and TRBJ1-3; D is perhaps TRBD1 (5 bases). The CDR3 has 15 residues. Germline CDR1 reads LNHDA; CDR2 reads SQIVND (reference sequence). Trimming took 6 bases from V and 1 from J, leaving 13 bases between them. CDR3 residues: CASSRDGGSGNTIYF. The CDR3 nucleotides read TGTGCCAGTAGCCGGGACGGGGGATCTGGAAACACCATATATTTT.

Only a few counts were recorded for this clone. The CDR3 DNA reads as TGCAGCGTGGCCCCTTTTTGGGGCACTGAAGCTTTCTTT. Protein sequence: CSVAPFWGTEAFF. The genes are TRBV29-1 and TRBJ1-1; D is unresolved. With 6 bases removed from V and 4 bases from J, the gap between germline ends came to 15 bases. This CDR3 has 13 amino acids. Germline-derived CDR1 and CDR2 are SQVTM and ANQGSEA.

This rearrangement joins TRBV25-1 to TRBJ2-7; TRBD1 agrees at 10 bases. Germline CDR1 reads MGHDK; CDR2 reads SYGVNS. Trimming cost V 2 bases and J 2 bases; bases outside gene matches: 6. CDR3 length: 16 amino acids. CDR3 residues: CASSEVLGTGAYEQYF. The DNA of the CDR3 is TGTGCCAGCAGTGAAGTTCTGGGGACAGGGGCCTACGAGCAGTACTTC.

This chain connects TRBV5-5 to TRBJ2-2; TRBD1 agrees at 9 bases. The trim removed 4 bases at V and 5 bases at J, leaving 3 bases unmatched. Germline V gives CDR1 SGHKS, CDR2 YYEKEE (reference sequence). The CDR3 is 14 residues long. The CDR3 nucleotides read TGTGCCAGCAGCAGGGGACAGGGTACCGGGGAGCTGTTTTTT. Its translation: CASSRGQGTGELFF.

The chain is built from TRBV2 and TRBJ2-7; D is unclear. V gave up 6 bases and J gave up 3 bases, with 9 bases separating them. The germline CDR1 and CDR2 sequences are SNHLY and FYNNEI. There are 12 residues in the CDR3. Here the CDR3 reads CASSALGYEQYF. The CDR3 bases are TGTGCCAGCAGCGCGCTGGGCTACGAGCAGTACTTC.

The CDR3 DNA is TGTGCCAGCAGTTACGGGTCAAATAACTATGGCTACACCTTC. It codes for CASSYGSNNYGYTF. The V gene is TRBV6-5, the J gene TRBJ1-2; D gene uncertain. This CDR3 contains 14 residues. The ends were cut back, 2 bases at V and 1 base at J, with 8 bases in the middle. CDR1 is MNHEY and CDR2 is SVGAGI in the germline V gene.

This chain links TRBV19 with TRBJ1-3; D call uncertain. Germline CDR1 LNHDA, CDR2 SQIVND (reference sequence). This CDR3 has 15 residues. V was shortened by 8 bases and J by 4 bases, with 18 bases between the two germline ends. CDR3: CASCPQDIAGNTIYF. CDR3 in DNA: TGTGCCAGTTGCCCCCAGGATATCGCGGGAAACACCATATATTTT.

The rearrangement uses TRBV10-3 and TRBJ1-6, with unresolved D. Germline V gene data show CDR1 as ENHRY and CDR2 as SYGVKD. The V end lost 7 bases, the J end lost 7 bases, and 11 bases lay between the germline ends. The CDR3 is made up of 13 amino acids. This chain's CDR3 is CAITRGENSPLHF. Here the CDR3 DNA reads TGTGCCATCACTCGTGGGGAGAATTCACCCCTCCACTTT.

The CDR3, as DNA: TGCAGCGTTGAGGGTCAGTTTGCTCGAACCACAGATACGCAGTATTTT. This gives the protein CSVEGQFARTTDTQYF. The V gene is TRBV29-1, the J gene TRBJ2-3; D unresolved. The CDR3 has 16 residues. The V end was cut by 3 bases, the J end by 2 bases, with 18 bases between. Germline loops: CDR1 SQVTM, CDR2 ANQGSEA.

The DNA for the CDR3 is TGTGCCAGCAGCAAATGTGGCTACACCTTC. This codes for CASSKCGYTF. The genes are TRBV21-1 and TRBJ1-2. TRBV21-1 has pseudogene status. The CDR3 is 10 amino acids.

In its sample, this clone was seen once. This chain connects TRBV5-1 to TRBJ2-3; 8 bases align to TRBD1. The V segment lost 7 bases and the J segment 3 bases; nucleotides outside the gene matches: 10. The germline CDR1 and CDR2 sequences are SGHRS and YFSETQ. The CDR3 is 15 residues long. Here the CDR3 reads CASHWQGASTDTQYF. Here the CDR3 DNA reads TGCGCCAGCCATTGGCAGGGGGCATCGACAGATACGCAGTATTTT.